This T cell receptor beta chain appears in the sequencing data of a study of blood T cell repertoires in COVID-19. Study overall: Samples representing acute and convalescent COVID-19 were sourced from the United States, Italy and Spain. T cells, B-cell-depleted T cells, or PBMCs provided the cDNA or gDNA that served as material.

There are 15 residues in the CDR3. Trimming removed 1 base from V and 5 bases from J; junction bases left unmatched: 6. Germline CDR1 MDHEN, CDR2 SYDVKM. Original analysis: Amplification of reference gene primers provided the estimated nucleated cell counts. The protocol was immunoSEQ multiplex PCR, while the TCRdb copy is restricted to in-frame clones and leaves out a portion. D and trimming were read from the DNA, whereas the V and J calls and clone size are those reported in that table. The table shows 30,000 to 35,000 clones, with about 82% occurring only once. The sequence was obtained from a man older than 75 with active COVID-19. The sequencing sample was made of peripheral blood. The rearrangement links TRBV28 to TRBJ2-7, with 9 bases lining up with TRBD1. CDR3 sequence (DNA): TGTGCCAGCAGTTTATCAGCACAGGGGGCCCACGAGCAGTACTTC. Protein product: CASSLSAQGAHEQYF.